Sequencing of this T cell receptor beta chain was carried out in a study of blood T cell repertoires in COVID-19. Study in general: COVID-19 samples collected from the United States, Italy and Spain covered acute and convalescent phases.

Adults between roughly 18 and 89 years of age took part from more than 20 US areas. Recovery meant two consecutive negative NP/OP PCR tests, professional clearance, or resolved symptoms. The table came from immunoSEQ multiplex PCR; TCRdb's copy has only in-frame clones and leaves some out. The sample lists some 330,000 clones, 92% seen once, with about 18% in the top ten. V dropped 0 bases and J dropped 6; count of bases not matched to a gene: 16. Germline V gene sequence: CDR1 LGHNA, CDR2 YSLEER. The CDR3 contains 20 residues. This TCR was sampled from a woman under 40 who had recovered from COVID-19. The sample consisted of PBMCs or T cells enriched from blood (not recorded which). The chain employs TRBV4-3 and TRBJ1-5; 11 bases line up with TRBD1. CDR3 residues: CASSQDRRRGQGELTQPQHF. In DNA, the CDR3 is TGCGCCAGCAGCCAAGATAGGAGGCGGGGACAGGGGGAACTCACTCAGCCCCAGCATTTT.